One and the same sample provided the 18 T cell receptor beta chains below, sequenced in a study of T cells expressing NK-cell markers. TCRdb reworked the 5' RACE reads into one entry per CDR3 protein, no DNA. The sample's table shows roughly 390,000 distinct CDR3 sequences. Material: blood T cells: a sorted CD56 or NKG2C T cell subset, CD4+ or CD8+ T cells, or bulk PBMC T cells (not recorded which). The receptors were gathered from a woman aged 50 to 60 in good health.

The chain combines TRBV7-2 with TRBJ1-1; no DNA is available, so the TRBD1 call from TCRdb remains unchecked. The CDR3 has 15 amino acids. The V gene's germline CDR1 is SGHTA and CDR2 FQGNSA. This CDR3 is CASSPSGYPNTEAFF.

The gene calls are TRBV13 and TRBJ1-3; TCRdb calls TRBD1, which cannot be checked without DNA. Per the germline V gene, CDR1 is PRHDT and CDR2 is FYEKMQ (reference sequence). This CDR3 is 14 amino acids long. The CDR3: CASRGGDLGNTIYF.

The genes are TRBV5-1 and TRBJ1-1; TCRdb picks TRBD1, but there is no DNA to check that call. In germline, CDR1 is SGHRS, CDR2 YFSETQ. The CDR3 sequence is 13 residues long. CDR3: CASSLGGGLPAFF.

The chain carries TRBV6-6 and TRBJ2-3. CDR3 length equals 13 residues. Germline CDR1 and CDR2: MNHNY and SVGAGI (reference sequence). The CDR3 here is CASSYEEGHTQYF.

The J gene is TRBJ2-5, the V gene TRBV5-1; lacking DNA, the TRBD2 call made by TCRdb goes unchecked. Germline assignment: CDR1 SGHRS and CDR2 YFSETQ. The CDR3 has 15 amino acids. The CDR3 sequence is CASSPQTTSGETQYF. The full variable domain, its missing parts supplied by reference TRBV5-1 and TRBJ2-5, is KAGVTQTPRYLIKTRGQQVTLSCSPISGHRSVSWYQQTPGQGLQFLFEYFSETQRNKGNFPGRFSGRQFSNSRSEMNVSTLELGDSALYLCASSPQTTSGETQYFGPGTRLLVL.

V usage is TRBV20-1 and J usage is TRBJ1-5; TCRdb names TRBD1, which stays unverified in the absence of DNA. The CDR3 sequence is 12 residues long. Germline CDR1 is DFQATT and CDR2 is SNEGSKA (reference sequence). CDR3 sequence reads: CSARTPEGPQHF.

The genes are TRBV12-5 and TRBJ2-7; TCRdb indicates TRBD1, and absent DNA this call remains unverified. From germline, CDR1 is LGHNT and CDR2 FRNRAP. This CDR3 is built from 17 residues. CDR3: CASGLAAGQALSYEQYF.

The rearrangement uses TRBV10-3 and TRBJ1-5; checking the TCRdb D call of TRBD1 is not possible without DNA. From germline, CDR1 is ENHRY and CDR2 SYGVKD. The CDR3 loop spans 14 amino acids. The CDR3 reads CATDRESSNQPQHF.

The rearrangement joins TRBV12-3 or TRBV12-4 to TRBJ2-3. This CDR3 has 14 residues. CDR3 sequence: CASSLSEGTDTQYF.

J is TRBJ2-1 and V is TRBV12-3 or TRBV12-4; TCRdb proposes TRBD2, but this gene call is untestable without DNA. This CDR3 is built from 13 residues. CDR3 amino acids: CASSLAGASEQFF.

The chain has TRBV20-1 and TRBJ2-2; the D call from TCRdb, TRBD1, cannot be confirmed without DNA. This CDR3 spans 16 amino acids. The germline V gene has CDR1 DFQATT and CDR2 SNEGSKA (reference sequence). The CDR3 sequence: CSARNDRAPNTGELFF.

The chain carries TRBV3-1 and TRBJ1-1; checking the TCRdb D call of TRBD1 is not possible without DNA. The CDR3 runs to 13 residues. Per germline, CDR1 LGHDT and CDR2 YNNKEL (reference sequence). CDR3 protein: CASSWTGFTEAFF.

The chain's CDR3 is CASSPRGGGSLTGELFF. The chain combines TRBV12-3 or TRBV12-4 with TRBJ2-2; the D call from TCRdb, TRBD1, cannot be confirmed without DNA. The CDR3 runs 17 residues.

The chain links TRBV5-5 to TRBJ2-1; TCRdb selects TRBD2, and the lack of DNA leaves this call unchecked. CDR1 and CDR2 (germline): SGHKS, YYEKEE (reference sequence). The CDR3 contains 16 residues. CDR3 protein: CASSFRVDYSYNEQFF.

The chain uses TRBV5-5 and TRBJ2-7; the D call from TCRdb, TRBD1, cannot be confirmed without DNA. CDR1 is SGHKS and CDR2 is YYEKEE in the germline V gene (reference sequence). CDR3 length equals 15 residues. The CDR3 loop reads CASTQGSGRAYEQYF.

This sequence joins TRBV6-2 or TRBV6-3 and TRBJ1-1; lacking DNA, the TRBD1 call made by TCRdb goes unchecked. Germline assignment: CDR1 MNHEY and CDR2 SVGEGT. This CDR3 has 14 residues. The CDR3 loop reads CASRSGTGVFEAFF.

The genes are TRBV27 and TRBJ2-2; TCRdb's D call, TRBD2, is unchecked because there is no DNA. The CDR3 is 15 amino acids. In germline, CDR1 is MNHEY, CDR2 SMNVEV (reference sequence). The CDR3 region is CASSFLGLNTGELFF.

The rearrangement uses TRBV7-8 and TRBJ2-5. In germline, CDR1 is SGHVS, CDR2 FQNEAQ. The CDR3 runs to 15 residues. CDR3 protein: CASSLVPVYQENQYF.